Below, one T cell receptor (beta chain) is given with its context. The antigen it recognizes is unknown. One base away there is no much larger clone; base qualities are not given. This sample was included in a study of PD-1 blockade in classical Hodgkin lymphoma (dated by TCRdb to about 2020). Study-wide context: Nivolumab dosing was 3 mg/kg intravenously every 2 weeks, continuing until either disease progression or unacceptable toxicity. To define a peripheral blood immune signature of response to PD-1 blockade in classical Hodgkin lymphoma, the study combined TCR beta sequencing with CyTOF. Beyond this particular receptor, the publication reports: The study covered only a single clinical trial cohort, and the causes of the repertoire differences, possibly disease activity or prior therapy, were still not defined. Trial patients achieving complete response had baseline diversity similar to newly diagnosed patients, whereas partial responders and progressors had significantly lower diversity. Lower diversity was seen in patients whose nivolumab began less than 1 year after ASCT, and these patients were left out of later analyses so that immune reconstitution would not confound the results. Baseline TCR diversity was reported to be lower in newly diagnosed patients than in healthy donors, and even lower in relapsed/refractory patients. A significant rise by C4D1 was seen in CD4+ but not CD8+ TCR diversity (p=0.0027 vs p=0.16), with the rise being most apparent in complete responders (p=0.02).

V is reduced by 6 bases and J by 3 bases, leaving a spacing of 24 bases between them. The CDR3 spans 17 residues, from the cysteine through the phenylalanine. The sequence is cut down to CDR3 DNA, 51 bases in frame from base 1. The germline V gene (reference sequence) provides CDR1 SGHKS and CDR2 YYEKEE. The time point label of this sample denotes: cycle 2 day 1 (C2D1) of nivolumab. All trial patients had relapsed after autologous stem cell transplantation, with cohorts A, B and C differing in prior brentuximab vedotin exposure. A total of 50 to 70 patients with relapsed/refractory classical Hodgkin lymphoma made up the trial cohort, and each patient's best overall response was complete response, partial response or progressive disease. In the multi-cohort phase II CheckMate 205 trial, trial patients received single-agent nivolumab. An independent review committee assessed best overall response by applying the 2007 International Working Group response criteria. Trial PBMCs were obtained immediately prior to nivolumab initiation (C1D1) and on therapy at cycle 2 day 1 and cycle 4 day 1. Peripheral blood was collected in 8 mL Vacutainer Cell Preparation Tubes, from which PBMCs were isolated by centrifugation and then cryopreserved.

The Qiagen DNeasy kit was used to extract genomic DNA from unsorted PBMCs and from the negatively selected CD4+ and CD8+ fractions. Using primers that anneal to V and J segments, immunoSEQ multiplex PCR amplified the TCR beta CDR3 regions. A synthetic immune receptor repertoire was used to minimize amplification bias, and any remaining bias was removed computationally after sequencing. The source study handled its data this way. Custom Python scripts were used to quantify repertoire diversity as the Shannon entropy index. Unsorted, CD4+ and CD8+ repertoires were analyzed separately, except for combined analyses in which CD4+ and CD8+ sequences were merged in silico. Clonal expansion was defined as at least a 2-fold frequency increase after treatment relative to C1D1, with a pseudocount of 0.5 for undetected baseline clones. Clones with 0 or 1 copy at C1D1 were defined as singleton clones, while clones with 2 or more copies were defined as non-singleton clones. By matching protein sequences in sorted samples from the same patient, clones expanded in unsorted samples were annotated as CD4+, CD8+ or unknown. Wilcoxon tests on paired samples were used to test diversity changes from C1D1 to C4D1. What TCRdb holds here is the immuneACCESS table cut down to in-frame rearrangements. Part of the clones is not present; checked against another copy, under half of the missing clones reflect an unresolved V gene, and the others are unexplained. From that table come the V and J calls and clone size; the DNA was used to work out D and trimming. The sample table records approximately 100,000 clones; about 89% of these occur just once. The ten top clones hold under 8% of the sample.

The chain joins TRBV5-5 to TRBJ1-2, with the D gene call left open. The receptor comes from a human donor with classical Hodgkin lymphoma. This sample comprised peripheral blood mononuclear cells (PBMCs), obtained before the second cycle of nivolumab. The sequenced DNA is TGTGCCAGCAACCAATGGTCCCCCCTCAGGTTCGACTATGGCTACACCTTC. Translated, this gives CASNQWSPLRFDYGYTF.